This T cell receptor beta chain was sequenced during a study of identical twins. General study points: Analyses of zero insertions could, in part, be confounded by invariant MAIT and iNKT cells. High-abundance cord blood beta clonotypes had fewer insertions; memory repertoires showed none.

Germline V gene sequence: CDR1 LGHDT, CDR2 YNNKEL (reference sequence). V lost 0 bases and J lost 4, with 9 bases in between. CDR3 length: 14 amino acids. TCRdb analysed the 5' RACE reads with MiXCR anew, one entry per CDR3 protein. The sample has roughly 720,000 distinct CDR3 sequences, 15% to 20% seen once. To note about this clonotype: Its antigen is unidentified.

These data were likewise used in another study, on T cells expressing NK-cell markers. That report notes: The dominant NKG2C+ clonotypes represented roughly 1.0-7.5% of CD8+ T cells in six donors. Certain NKG2C+ T cell clones were expanded, and their HCMV specificity remained unclear.

The sequence came from a woman aged 18-35 years in good health. The sequenced material came from PBMCs. The rearrangement uses TRBV3-1 and TRBJ1-2; D gene ambiguous. In DNA form, the CDR3 reads TGTGCCAGCAGCCAAGAAGTTGGCGGCTATGGCTACACCTTC. This sequence encodes CASSQEVGGYGYTF.